The sequence of this T cell receptor (beta chain) was determined in a study of blood T cell repertoires in COVID-19. At the level of the study: Sites across the United States, Italy and Spain contributed samples from acute and convalescent COVID-19.

Trimming stripped 7 bases from V and 0 bases from J, with 18 bases between. Germline V gene data show CDR1 as SNHLY and CDR2 as FYNNEI. This CDR3 is 17 amino acids long. Sequencing used immunoSEQ multiplex PCR; TCRdb keeps in-frame clones, though not all of them. The repertoire holds around 95,000 clones, with over 70% as singletons. Sequenced: peripheral blood. The sequence derives from a woman aged 80 or over with acute or convalescent COVID-19. The gene calls are TRBV2 and TRBJ2-2; D is unclear. The CDR3 DNA follows: TGTGCCAGCACTACTTCGAAGCAAGCCGCGAACACCGGGGAGCTGTTTTTT. It translates to CASTTSKQAANTGELFF.